This T cell receptor (beta chain) was observed in a study of cytomegalovirus exposure and HLA in healthy donors. Broader study findings: Other equally common chains were less clonally expanded than HLA-associated TCR beta chains, a later analysis showed. Specific recognition of CMV antigens was confirmed in vitro for a few chains (all CMV-associated). As a later analysis showed, a missense DCLRE1C variant was linked to trimming of TCR beta V- and J-genes.

This PCR relied on a set of 60 Vbeta primers and 13 Jbeta primers. Some clones are missing from TCRdb's copy, which holds only in-frame ones; the method was immunoSEQ multiplex PCR. The sample has about 68,000 clones; roughly 77% are singletons. Comments on this clone: Antigen unknown.

The CDR3 runs 14 residues. V lost 6 bases and J lost 2, with 14 bases in between. Germline CDR1 and CDR2: SGHNT and YYREEE (reference sequence). Source material: PBMCs. The source is a human donor in good health. The chain has TRBV5-4 and TRBJ1-1; D is unclear. DNA for the CDR3: TGTGCCAGCAACTCACCCCCGGGAAACACTGAAGCTTTCTTT. This encodes CASNSPPGNTEAFF.